The 8 T cell receptor beta chains below all came from one sample that was sequenced in a study of OX40 agonist ivuxolimab in advanced cancers. The method was immunoSEQ multiplex PCR; TCRdb's version includes in-frame clones alone and lacks a portion of them. Among about 41,000 clones listed, around 87% were seen once. This sample comprised CD4+ or CD8+ T cells sorted from blood, obtained in a trial of the OX40 agonist ivuxolimab. Source of these receptors: an adult with an advanced solid tumor such as melanoma, head and neck, liver or kidney cancer.

V and J are TRBV20-1 and TRBJ1-2; D call uncertain. Germline loops: CDR1 DFQATT, CDR2 SNEGSKA (reference sequence). CDR3 length: 10 residues. The V and J ends lost 0 bases and 9 bases respectively, with 5 bases between them. The CDR3 DNA follows: TGCAGTGCTAGAGATTATAGCTACACCTTC. This sequence encodes CSARDYSYTF.

V usage is TRBV25-1 and J usage is TRBJ1-4; D might be TRBD1 (5 bases). The germline V gene has CDR1 MGHDK and CDR2 SYGVNS. V lost 2 bases to trimming and J lost 5 bases, with 12 bases between them. This CDR3 has 15 residues. The CDR3 sequence: CASSEGAEENEKLFF. CDR3 sequence (DNA): TGTGCCAGCAGTGAAGGGGCGGAAGAGAATGAAAAACTGTTTTTT.

The V gene is TRBV28, the J gene TRBJ2-1, with a weak D call TRBD2 (6 bases). The CDR3 contains 17 residues. The V end was cut by 5 bases, the J end by 4 bases, with 21 bases between. CDR1 MDHEN and CDR2 SYDVKM come from the germline V gene. For the CDR3, the DNA is TGTGCCAGCAGTCTGACCCTGGTGGCGGGGCTATACAATGAGCAGTTCTTC. This codes for CASSLTLVAGLYNEQFF. Using reference TRBV28 and TRBJ2-1 for the parts outside the CDR3, the full variable domain is DVKVTQSSRYLVKRTGEKVFLECVQDMDHENMFWYRQDPGLGLRLIYFSYDVKMKEKGDIPEGYSVSREKKERFSLILESASTNQTSMYLCASSLTLVAGLYNEQFFGPGTRLTVL.

The gene calls are TRBV7-8 and TRBJ2-7; D possibly corresponds to TRBD1 (6 bases). Trimming took 6 bases from V and 4 from J, leaving 19 bases between them. The CDR3 totals 15 residues. Germline loops: CDR1 SGHVS, CDR2 FQNEAQ. CDR3 in DNA: TGTGCCAGCAGTAGTCGGGACCGAGGGGGATACGAGCAGTACTTC. Encoded protein: CASSSRDRGGYEQYF. The whole variable domain, filled in from reference TRBV7-8 and TRBJ2-7, reads GAGVSQSPRYKVAKRGQDVALRCDPISGHVSLFWYQQALGQGPEFLTYFQNEAQLDKSGLPSDRFFAERPEGSVSTLKIQRTQQEDSAVYLCASSSRDRGGYEQYFGPGTRLTVT.

The genes are TRBV14 and TRBJ2-6; D is undetermined. CDR1 and CDR2 from the germline V gene are SGHDN and FVKESK. V was cut by 3 bases and J by 0 bases, with 3 bases left in between. CDR3 size: 14 residues. The CDR3, as DNA: TGTGCCAGCAGCCAGCTCTCTGGGGCCAACGTCCTGACTTTC. Translated: CASSQLSGANVLTF.

The rearrangement uses TRBV6-6 and TRBJ1-1; D perhaps matches TRBD1 (5 bases). The germline V gene encodes CDR1 MNHNY and CDR2 SVGAGI (reference sequence). Trimming pared 4 bases from V and 1 base from J, leaving 10 bases between. CDR3 size: 14 residues. The CDR3 sequence: CASSWGSRNTEAFF. The CDR3 DNA follows: TGTGCCAGCAGTTGGGGCAGCCGGAACACTGAAGCTTTCTTT.

The CDR3 DNA sequence: TGTGCCAGCAGTTTTACCAGCTCCTATAATTCACCCCTCCACTTT. Translating it yields CASSFTSSYNSPLHF. The chain is built from TRBV27 and TRBJ1-6; D not certain. The CDR3 runs 15 residues. Germline assignment: CDR1 MNHEY and CDR2 SMNVEV (reference sequence). V shed 3 bases and J shed 0 bases, with 6 bases lying between them.

This clone was seen once. The rearrangement joins TRBV7-9 to TRBJ2-3; tentatively, D is TRBD2 (8 bases). V was clipped by 5 bases and J by 7 bases, with 19 bases between them. The CDR3 loop spans 15 amino acids. Germline CDR1 and CDR2: SEHNR and FQNEAQ (reference sequence). The CDR3: CASSQGVAGLNTQYF. Written as DNA, the CDR3 is TGTGCCAGCAGCCAGGGGGTAGCGGGACTGAATACGCAGTATTTT.